The present TCR beta chain was sequenced within a study of Ad26.COV2.S vaccination and SARS-CoV-2 variants. Study-wide points: While placebo recipients had lower spike-specific TCR breadth, vaccine recipients had more.

Only in-frame clones appear in the TCRdb table, and some are missing; sequencing was by immunoSEQ multiplex PCR. This sample has hundreds of thousands of clones, with approximately 90% found just once. The CDR3 is 13 residues long. Per germline, CDR1 MNHEY and CDR2 SMNVEV (reference sequence). Trimming took 3 bases from V and 7 from J, leaving 7 bases between them. This sample's treatment: 19 received Ad26.COV2.S at low or high dose, single or two shots; roughly five received placebo; per-sample allocation not given. Repertoires come from day 63 after the first vaccine or placebo injection. With respect to this clone: Its antigen is not identified.

Specimen: peripheral blood, collected in a trial of Ad26.COV2.S vaccine versus placebo. The origin of this receptor is a person between 18 and 60 years old who received the Ad26.COV2.S COVID-19 vaccine or a placebo. The chain uses TRBV27 and TRBJ1-6; D remains unclear. The CDR3 sequence is CASSLTPNSPLHF. In DNA form, the CDR3 reads TGTGCCAGCAGTTTGACTCCCAATTCACCCCTCCACTTT.